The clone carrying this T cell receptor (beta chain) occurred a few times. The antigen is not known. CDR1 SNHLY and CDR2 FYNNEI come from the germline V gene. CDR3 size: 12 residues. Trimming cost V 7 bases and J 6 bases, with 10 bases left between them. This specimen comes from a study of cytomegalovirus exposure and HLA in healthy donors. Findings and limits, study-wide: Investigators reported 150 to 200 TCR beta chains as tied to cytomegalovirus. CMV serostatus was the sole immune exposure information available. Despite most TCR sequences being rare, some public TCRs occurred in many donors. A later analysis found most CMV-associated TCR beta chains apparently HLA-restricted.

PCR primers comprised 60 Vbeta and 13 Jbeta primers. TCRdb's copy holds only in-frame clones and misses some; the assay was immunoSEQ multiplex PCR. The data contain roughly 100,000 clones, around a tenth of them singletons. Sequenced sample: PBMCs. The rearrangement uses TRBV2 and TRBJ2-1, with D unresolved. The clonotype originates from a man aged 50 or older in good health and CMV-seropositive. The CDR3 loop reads CASIGGRNEQFF. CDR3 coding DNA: TGTGCCAGCATAGGCGGCCGCAATGAGCAGTTCTTC.